Given below is one T cell receptor beta chain in context. Its cognate antigen is unknown. This sample stems from a study of lymphopenia after photon versus proton radiotherapy. Generated by immunoSEQ multiplex PCR, the TCRdb table keeps only in-frame clones and is missing some. The sample consists of 50,000 or so clones, under 95% of them appearing once. Study-wide results and limits: After the lymphocyte nadir, photon-treated repertoires showed oligoclonal expansion, especially of CD8+ Temra cells.

The receptor was isolated from a woman aged 40 to 49 with cholangiocarcinoma. The sample here was peripheral blood, taken from a patient treated with photon-based radiotherapy.

Here the CDR3 reads CASGGGATSNYGYTF. CDR3 nucleotides: TGTGCCAGCGGTGGGGGGGCGACGTCTAACTATGGCTACACCTTC. The gene calls are TRBV6-5 and TRBJ1-2; possible D gene TRBD1, 6 bases. The CDR3 spans 15 residues. CDR1 and CDR2 (germline): MNHEY, SVGAGI. Trimming stripped 8 bases from V and 0 bases from J, with 16 bases between.